This is a list of T cell receptor beta chains from one sample in a study of post-analysis software for immune sequencing data. TCRdb independently ran MiXCR on the PCR reads; one entry per CDR3 protein. The sample includes roughly 540,000 distinct CDR3 sequences, approximately 34% of them seen just once. Sample: blood. The receptors come from a girl aged 2 to 17 with multiple sclerosis. Both conserved end residues are part of each CDR3. D genes are given only for firm matches. Size is stated for part of the rows, as once, few or many counts, or as a class when the clone is expanded.

v_call	j_call	clone_size	d_call	cdr3_aa	cdr3_nt
TRBV7-9	TRBJ2-1	few	-	CASSPNYTYSYNEQFF	TGTGCCAGCAGCCCAAATTACACATACTCCTACAATGAGCAGTTCTTC
TRBV5-5	TRBJ1-2	few	-	CASSQTELYGYTF	TGTGCCAGCAGCCAGACAGAACTCTATGGCTACACCTTC
TRBV5-1	TRBJ2-7	-	-	CASSLVPRSREQYF	TGCGCCAGCAGCTTGGTACCTCGTAGTCGCGAGCAGTACTTC
TRBV20-1	TRBJ2-7	many	-	CSAIFVGPMAYEQYF	TGCAGCGCCATCTTTGTGGGACCTATGGCTTACGAGCAGTACTTC
TRBV14	TRBJ2-3	few	-	CASSQALLGLGDTQYF	TGTGCCAGCAGCCAGGCCCTATTGGGCCTGGGGGATACGCAGTATTTT
TRBV5-8	TRBJ1-1	-	TRBD1	CASSMGQPSNTEAFF	TGTGCCAGCAGCATGGGACAGCCCTCGAACACTGAAGCTTTCTTT
TRBV5-6	TRBJ1-5	-	-	CASSWWIRGNQPQHF	TGTGCCAGCAGCTGGTGGATTAGGGGCAATCAGCCCCAGCATTTT
TRBV24-1	TRBJ2-1	few	TRBD2	CATSDRTSGAPSNEQFF	TGTGCCACCAGTGATCGGACTAGCGGGGCTCCTAGCAATGAGCAGTTCTTC
TRBV10-3	TRBJ1-5	-	TRBD1	CAISEPTGTEDQPQHF	TGTGCCATCAGTGAACCGACCGGGACAGAAGATCAGCCCCAGCATTTT
TRBV29-1	TRBJ2-1	-	-	CSVDGGLRYNEQFF	TGCAGCGTTGATGGGGGACTCAGATACAATGAGCAGTTCTTC
TRBV12-3/TRBV12-4	TRBJ2-7	-	-	CASTLGGYEQYF	TGTGCCAGCACCCTAGGGGGCTACGAGCAGTACTTC
TRBV5-1	TRBJ2-7	-	TRBD1	CANSEGTGSSYEQYF	TGCGCCAACAGCGAAGGGACAGGGAGCTCCTACGAGCAGTACTTC
TRBV10-3	TRBJ2-5	-	TRBD2	CAISDSQRGGRKTQYF	TGTGCCATCAGTGACTCCCAGCGGGGGGGCCGCAAGACCCAGTACTTC
TRBV6-5	TRBJ1-6	-	-	CASRPIDTVNSPLHF	TGTGCCAGCAGGCCTATAGACACCGTCAATTCACCCCTCCACTTT
TRBV6-1	TRBJ2-4	-	TRBD1	CASSVWDRGNIQYF	TGTGCCAGCAGTGTATGGGACAGGGGAAACATTCAGTACTTC
TRBV19	TRBJ2-4	few	-	CASRADGKNIQYF	TGTGCCAGCCGGGCGGACGGCAAAAACATTCAGTACTTC
TRBV7-2	TRBJ2-7	few	-	CASSLGAGAYLPYEQYF	TGTGCCAGCAGCCTAGGGGCAGGCGCTTACCTCCCCTACGAGCAGTACTTC
TRBV24-1	TRBJ2-1	few	TRBD2	CATSDPSGGDNAEQFF	TGTGCCACCAGTGATCCTAGCGGGGGGGACAACGCTGAGCAGTTCTTC
TRBV2	TRBJ1-4	-	-	CASSLGTLGEKLFF	TGTGCCAGCAGCTTGGGGACACTAGGTGAAAAACTGTTTTTT
TRBV29-1	TRBJ2-5	few	TRBD1	CSLRTGGETQYF	TGCAGCCTGCGGACAGGGGGAGAGACCCAGTACTTC
TRBV12-3/TRBV12-4	TRBJ1-2	-	-	CASSLGTEYGYTF	TGTGCCAGCAGTTTAGGAACGGAGTATGGCTACACCTTC